Sequencing of this TCR beta chain was carried out in a study of cytomegalovirus exposure and HLA in healthy donors. Study as a whole: A prior analysis found about 120 million unique TCR beta sequences from approximately 200 million T cells. Study-level findings and limits: A later analysis, which compared TCR beta chains of equal frequency, found the HLA-associated ones more clonally expanded. Segments of the TCR beta V type were, in most cases, productive about 87% or about 30% of the time in an earlier analysis.

CDR3 size: 16 residues. The germline gives CDR1 ENHRY, CDR2 SYGVKD. V shed 0 bases and J shed 0 bases, with 6 bases lying between them. The PCR was carried out with 60 Vbeta primers and 13 Jbeta primers. The protocol was immunoSEQ multiplex PCR, while the TCRdb copy is restricted to in-frame clones and leaves out a portion. This table holds 100,000 to 150,000 clones. Note on this clone: The antigen is not known.

The clonotype was recovered from a man aged 25 to 40 in good health and CMV-seronegative. The chain employs TRBV10-3 and TRBJ2-6, with no clear D. Sequencing was done on a sample of PBMCs. CDR3 protein: CAISESSSSGANVLTF. CDR3 DNA sequence: TGTGCCATCAGTGAGTCGTCTAGCTCTGGGGCCAACGTCCTGACTTTC.